This T cell receptor (beta chain) stems from a study of siplizumab effects on memory and regulatory T cells. Trimming cost V 3 bases and J 10 bases, with 19 bases left between them. CDR3 length equals 14 residues. CDR1 and CDR2 from the germline V gene are LNHDA and SQIVND (reference sequence). Sequenced by immunoSEQ multiplex PCR; TCRdb stores in-frame clones only, minus some. The table lists 100,000 to 120,000 clones, 90% to 95% of them singletons. The sequenced sample consisted of CD4+ T cells sorted from blood. The clonotype originates from a human donor in good health. The chain uses TRBV19 and TRBJ2-7, with D possibly TRBD2 on 7 matching bases. CDR3 DNA sequence: TGTGCCAGTAGTATTGGGGGCGGGAGCTACCGCCAGTACTTC. It codes for CASSIGGGSYRQYF.